Below are 31 T cell receptor beta chains sequenced from a single sample in a study of cytomegalovirus exposure and HLA in healthy donors. The repertoire was sequenced with immunoSEQ multiplex PCR; TCRdb's copy has only in-frame clones and lacks some. Of 200,000 or so clones in the sample, about nine tenths were seen once. Input material: PBMCs. Every receptor here comes from a woman aged 18-29 years in good health and CMV-seropositive.

CDR3 sequence (DNA): TGTGCCAGCAGCCAAGATCTCGGACAGGGGGCAACAGATACGCAGTATTTT. This translates into CASSQDLGQGATDTQYF. The chain uses TRBV14 and TRBJ2-3; 11 positions match TRBD1. The germline V gene encodes CDR1 SGHDN and CDR2 FVKESK. Trimming took 0 bases from V and 3 from J; bases not matched to a gene: 5. The CDR3 length is 17 residues.

In regard to this clone: Other nucleotide sequences in the sample specify the same CDR3. V and J are TRBV28 and TRBJ1-2; D is undetermined. V was clipped by 2 bases and J by 3 bases, with 7 bases between them. This CDR3 comprises 13 residues. Per the germline V gene, CDR1 is MDHEN and CDR2 is SYDVKM. DNA of the CDR3: TGTGCCAGCAGTTTAGTACAAGACTATGGCTACACCTTC. This codes for CASSLVQDYGYTF.

CDR3 nucleotides: TGTGCCACCAGCAGGGACCGACGTCGGACAGGGACGCCCGAGCAGTACTTC. Translating it yields CATSRDRRRTGTPEQYF. The chain joins TRBV15 to TRBJ2-7; 8 bases map to TRBD1. Losses at the gene ends were 3 bases for V and 6 bases for J; bases not matched to a gene: 16. The CDR3 consists of 17 residues. Germline lookup yields CDR1 LNHNV and CDR2 YYDKDF (reference sequence). Full variable domain (remainder filled in from reference TRBV15 and TRBJ2-7): DAMVIQNPRYQVTQFGKPVTLSCSQTLNHNVMYWYQQKSSQAPKLLFHYYDKDFNNEADTPDNFQSRRPNTSFCFLDIRSPGLGDTAMYLCATSRDRRRTGTPEQYFGPGTRLTVT.

The chain combines TRBV2 with TRBJ2-7; D remains unclear. The CDR3 runs to 14 residues. With 4 bases removed from V and 2 bases from J, the gap between germline ends came to 12 bases. Germline lookup yields CDR1 SNHLY and CDR2 FYNNEI. CDR3 nucleotide sequence: TGTGCCAGCAGTGGGGCAGCCGAGCCCTACGAGCAGTACTTC. Translation: CASSGAAEPYEQYF.

The CDR3 nucleotides read TGTGCCAGCAGGGTGACAGGGATGAACGAGCAGTACTTC. Its translation: CASRVTGMNEQYF. This chain uses TRBV6-6 with TRBJ2-7, with 7 nucleotides matching TRBD1. The CDR3 runs to 13 residues. V lost 6 bases and J lost 5; bases outside the gene matches: 7. Germline lookup yields CDR1 MNHNY and CDR2 SVGAGI (reference sequence).

The rearrangement links TRBV5-1 to TRBJ2-3; 9 bases match TRBD1. The CDR3 loop spans 14 amino acids. Per germline, CDR1 SGHRS and CDR2 YFSETQ. V gave up 3 bases and J gave up 4 bases; unmatched junction bases: 3. The DNA of the CDR3 is TGCGCCAGCAGCTCCCGACAGGGGGCAGATACGCAGTATTTT. This gives the protein CASSSRQGADTQYF.

The rearrangement uses TRBV28 and TRBJ2-3, with 10 bases lining up with TRBD2. Trimming removed 6 bases from V and 1 base from J; junction bases left unmatched: 7. Germline values: CDR1 MDHEN, CDR2 SYDVKM. The CDR3 has 16 amino acids. The CDR3 DNA reads TGTGCCAGCAGGCTAGCGGGAGAGTCGGGCACAGATACGCAGTATTTT. This gives the protein CASRLAGESGTDTQYF.

This chain links TRBV28 with TRBJ2-7; TRBD1 agrees at 9 bases. CDR1 and CDR2 (germline): MDHEN, SYDVKM. This CDR3 region has 14 residues. After removal of 7 bases from V and 5 bases from J, the junction contained 9 bases not matched to a gene. The CDR3 region has the DNA TGTGCCAGCAAGGAGACAGGGGGTCAAAACGAGCAGTACTTC. As protein: CASKETGGQNEQYF.

J is TRBJ1-1 and V is TRBV29-1, with TRBD1 as a possible D gene (6 bases). The CDR3 contains 13 residues. CDR1 and CDR2 (germline): SQVTM, ANQGSEA. V dropped 6 bases and J dropped 0 bases, with 11 bases sitting between them. The CDR3 loop is CSVDRPMNTEAFF. In DNA, the CDR3 is TGCAGCGTCGACAGGCCCATGAACACTGAAGCTTTCTTT.

Only one count was recorded for this clone. V and J are TRBV19 and TRBJ2-5; TRBD2 matches at 8 bases. This CDR3 has 13 residues. Germline lookup yields CDR1 LNHDA and CDR2 SQIVND (reference sequence). The junction had 1 base not matched to a gene; V was cut back by 3 bases and J by 4 bases. The CDR3 loop reads CASSILAGETQYF. The CDR3 DNA is TGTGCCAGTAGTATCCTAGCGGGAGAGACCCAGTACTTC.

The rearrangement uses TRBV27 and TRBJ2-7; tentative D call: TRBD2 (6 bases). The CDR3 contains 16 residues. The germline V gene encodes CDR1 MNHEY and CDR2 SMNVEV (reference sequence). V was cut by 5 bases and J by 0 bases, with 17 bases left in between. CDR3: CASSPIVGLGSYEQYF. The DNA of the CDR3 is TGTGCCAGCAGTCCCATAGTGGGACTGGGCTCCTACGAGCAGTACTTC.

CDR3 nucleotide sequence: TGTGCCAGTAGTAGGGGGGAAACTGAAGCTTTCTTT. The encoded protein is CASSRGETEAFF. The chain couples TRBV19 to TRBJ1-1; TRBD1 is a possible D gene (5 bases). The germline gives CDR1 LNHDA, CDR2 SQIVND (reference sequence). The CDR3 has 12 residues. V gave up 4 bases and J gave up 5 bases, with 8 bases separating them. Using reference TRBV19 and TRBJ1-1 for the parts outside the CDR3, the full variable domain is DGGITQSPKYLFRKEGQNVTLSCEQNLNHDAMYWYRQDPGQGLRLIYYSQIVNDFQKGDIAEGYSVSREKKESFPLTVTSAQKNPTAFYLCASSRGETEAFFGQGTRLTVV.

The chain links TRBV7-6 to TRBJ2-7; 9 positions agree with TRBD2. The CDR3 runs to 12 residues. Per the germline V gene, CDR1 is SGHVS and CDR2 is FNYEAQ. The V segment lost 5 bases and the J segment 6 bases; nucleotides outside the gene matches: 2. The CDR3 reads CASSLSGSEQYF. CDR3 coding DNA: TGTGCCAGCAGCCTTAGCGGGAGCGAGCAGTACTTC.

The chain has TRBV4-1 and TRBJ1-3; 10 nucleotides match TRBD1. Germline CDR1 reads MGHRA; CDR2 reads YSYEKL. This CDR3 comprises 15 residues. The V segment lost 2 bases and the J segment 3 bases; nucleotides outside the gene matches: 1. CDR3 protein: CASSQWDRGGNTIYF. The DNA for the CDR3 is TGCGCCAGCAGCCAATGGGACAGGGGTGGAAACACCATATATTTT.

The V and J genes are TRBV27 and TRBJ1-1; D unresolved. The germline V gene has CDR1 MNHEY and CDR2 SMNVEV (reference sequence). This CDR3 spans 13 amino acids. V was clipped by 8 bases and J by 8 bases, with 18 bases between them. The CDR3 DNA sequence: TGTGCCAGCCGGGCCGGGGTACCTGACGAAGCTTTCTTT. It yields the protein CASRAGVPDEAFF.

V usage is TRBV9 and J usage is TRBJ2-5; TRBD2 might be the D (7 bases). The CDR3 consists of 15 residues. Germline V gives CDR1 SGDLS, CDR2 YYNGEE. The V end was cut by 0 bases, the J end by 5 bases, with 14 bases between. CDR3 sequence reads: CASSVGGGRRETQYF. The CDR3 DNA reads TGTGCCAGCAGCGTAGGGGGGGGGCGGCGGGAGACCCAGTACTTC.

CDR3 in DNA: TGTGCCAGCACCCTGGGGGCTTATGGCTACACCTTC. Its translation is CASTLGAYGYTF. The chain links TRBV28 to TRBJ1-2; possibly TRBD1 for D (6 bases). V shed 7 bases and J shed 5 bases, with 11 bases lying between them. Germline V lookup: CDR1 MDHEN, CDR2 SYDVKM. There are 12 residues in the CDR3.

The CDR3 coding sequence is TGTGCCAGCAGTCGATCCCGGGACTTACCCTACGAGCAGTACTTC. It encodes CASSRSRDLPYEQYF. The J gene is TRBJ2-7, the V gene TRBV28; maybe TRBD2 (6 bases). The CDR3 spans 15 residues. Trimming pared 5 bases from V and 2 bases from J, leaving 16 bases between. CDR1 MDHEN and CDR2 SYDVKM come from the germline V gene.

This clone has a count of ten or more. This sequence joins TRBV21-1 and TRBJ2-1; whether TRBD2, the table's D call, matches the DNA was not checked. TRBV21-1 is flagged as a pseudogene. This CDR3 contains 14 residues. The CDR3 DNA sequence: TGTGCCAGCAGCACTAGCGGGAGGGCCAATGAGCAGTTCTTC. Encoded protein: CASSTSGRANEQFF.

DNA of the CDR3: TGCGCCAGCAGTTGGGGACTAGCGGCAGAGACCCAGTACTTC. Translation gives CASSWGLAAETQYF. The rearrangement links TRBV5-1 to TRBJ2-5, with 11 bases aligning to TRBD2. Germline CDR1 is SGHRS and CDR2 is YFSETQ. Germline trimming cut 5 bases from V and 4 bases from J; bases unmatched to any gene: 4. The CDR3 contains 14 residues.

In its sample, this clone was seen once. The gene calls are TRBV11-1 and TRBJ2-7; weak D call: TRBD1 (5 bases). CDR1 SGHAT and CDR2 FQDESV come from the germline V gene (reference sequence). This CDR3 comprises 15 residues. The V end was cut by 5 bases, the J end by 3 bases, with 17 bases between. CDR3 loop: CASSPLAGKVYEQYF. The CDR3 DNA sequence: TGTGCCAGCAGCCCCCTTGCAGGGAAAGTCTACGAGCAGTACTTC.

This chain joins TRBV5-1 and TRBJ2-2, with unresolved D. Trimming removed 6 bases at V and 3 bases at J, with 12 bases between. This CDR3 comprises 14 residues. In germline, CDR1 is SGHRS, CDR2 YFSETQ. This CDR3 reads CASISGDYTGELFF. The CDR3 DNA follows: TGCGCCAGCATAAGTGGAGACTACACCGGGGAGCTGTTTTTT.

A single count supports this clone. The gene calls are TRBV10-3 and TRBJ2-5, with unresolved D. CDR3 length: 17 residues. Germline V lookup: CDR1 ENHRY, CDR2 SYGVKD. V was pared by 4 bases and J by 1 base, with 19 bases between. The CDR3: CAISGLPSDSPQETQYF. In DNA, the CDR3 is TGTGCCATCAGTGGCCTCCCGTCTGACTCCCCCCAAGAGACCCAGTACTTC.

The chain has TRBV27 and TRBJ1-4; TRBD1 is a possible D gene (5 bases). The CDR3 sequence is 15 residues long. The germline CDR1 and CDR2 sequences are MNHEY and SMNVEV (reference sequence). The V gene lost 3 bases and the J gene lost 0 bases, with 8 bases spanning the gap. The CDR3 region has the DNA TGTGCCAGCAGTTTTAGACAGACAACTAATGAAAAACTGTTTTTT. Protein product: CASSFRQTTNEKLFF.

V and J are TRBV5-1 and TRBJ2-7; a possible D gene is TRBD2 (5 bases). Per germline, CDR1 SGHRS and CDR2 YFSETQ. V was cut by 1 base and J by 3 bases, with 17 bases left in between. This CDR3 is built from 16 residues. CDR3 nucleotide sequence: TGCGCCAGCAGCTTGACGACGGGGTCTCGGGGCTACGAGCAGTACTTC. Translation: CASSLTTGSRGYEQYF.

The rearrangement links TRBV18 to TRBJ1-1; TRBD1 matches 7 bases. The CDR3 loop spans 16 amino acids. V lost 4 bases to trimming and J lost 0 bases; unmatched junction nucleotides: 8. CDR1 and CDR2 (germline): KGHSH, LQKENI. CDR3: CASSLALGQMNTEAFF. In nucleotides, the CDR3 is TGTGCCAGCTCACTAGCCCTGGGACAGATGAACACTGAAGCTTTCTTT.

The chain is built from TRBV6-1 and TRBJ1-4; D unresolved. V was cut by 7 bases and J by 6 bases, with 18 bases left in between. From germline, CDR1 is MNHNS and CDR2 SASEGT. This CDR3 is built from 15 residues. The CDR3 nucleotides read TGTGCCAGCACCCATGACTCCGTCGGGGATGAAAAACTGTTTTTT. Amino acids: CASTHDSVGDEKLFF.

This chain connects TRBV28 to TRBJ1-1, with 9 positions matching TRBD1. Germline V gene data show CDR1 as MDHEN and CDR2 as SYDVKM. This CDR3 region has 16 residues. The J segment lost 5 bases and the V segment lost 5 bases, leaving 12 bases of the junction unmatched. The CDR3 sequence: CASSGTGTGRYTEAFF. The CDR3 region has the DNA TGTGCCAGCAGTGGGACCGGGACAGGGAGATATACTGAAGCTTTCTTT.

This sequence joins TRBV21-1 and TRBJ1-3; the D call TRBD1 from the table was never checked on the DNA. TRBV21-1 is noted as a pseudogene. This CDR3 contains 14 residues. The CDR3: CASSTRQAGNTIYF. CDR3 bases: TGTGCCAGCAGCACCCGACAGGCTGGAAACACCATATATTTT.

This chain uses TRBV6-1 with TRBJ1-3; D not resolved. Germline values: CDR1 MNHNS, CDR2 SASEGT. Trimming took 2 bases from V and 0 from J, leaving 11 bases between them. This CDR3 comprises 16 residues. The chain's CDR3 is CASSEIRPSSGNTIYF. The CDR3 nucleotides are TGTGCCAGCAGTGAAATCAGGCCGAGCTCTGGAAACACCATATATTTT.

The CDR3 sequence is CASSPTGGNYGYTF. In nucleotides, the CDR3 is TGTGCCAGCAGCCCGACAGGGGGTAACTATGGCTACACCTTC. The genes are TRBV6-5 and TRBJ1-2; TRBD1 matches at 9 bases. Germline trimming cut 6 bases from V and 1 base from J; bases unmatched to any gene: 3. The CDR3 is 14 amino acids. The germline CDR1 and CDR2 sequences are MNHEY and SVGAGI.